The clone carrying this TCR beta chain came up a few times. Clones were read by immunoSEQ multiplex PCR, and TCRdb kept only the in-frame ones, dropping some. The sample shows 240,000 or so clones, roughly 80% of them seen only once. The germline V gene has CDR1 SGHAT and CDR2 FQNNGV. This CDR3 spans 13 amino acids. V dropped 5 bases and J dropped 11; count of bases not matched to a gene: 8. The source of the sample is a study of blood T cell repertoires in COVID-19. The material sequenced was peripheral blood. This sequence joins TRBV11-2 and TRBJ1-1, with TRBD1 matching over 10 bases. The source is an elderly woman with acute or convalescent COVID-19. In DNA form, the CDR3 reads TGTGCCAGCAGCGGGACAGGGGTTAGGAAGGCTTTCTTT. Its translation: CASSGTGVRKAFF.